The TCR beta chain described here comes from a study of CD8 T cells in Susac syndrome. Study-wide results and caveats: The authors acknowledged that the study's TCR sequencing and HLA analysis involved relatively few individuals.

Worth noting for this clonotype: The antigen remains unidentified.

Reverse transcription of 0.5 to 1 ug RNA was performed with random hexamers. The immunoSEQ assay covered 54 Vbeta and 13 Jbeta segments for CDR3. Each CDR3 protein gets one entry after TCRdb re-called the immunoSEQ multiplex PCR reads with MiXCR. The sample holds 250,000 to 300,000 distinct CDR3 sequences; around nine tenths are singletons and the top ten take under 0.2%. CDR1 is ENHRY and CDR2 is SYGVKD in the germline V gene. This CDR3 has 15 residues. The V gene end was trimmed by 2 bases and the J gene end by 2 bases; junction bases not matched to a gene: 6. In the multiple sclerosis control group, patients were treatment-naive and had stable or active relapsing-remitting disease. Negative isolation was applied to CD8+ and CD4+ T cells, and FACS enrichment was applied to TEMRA cells.

The clonotype was recovered from a human donor with multiple sclerosis. The genes are TRBV10-3 and TRBJ2-7; 7 nucleotides line up with TRBD2. Sequencing used CD8+ T cells from PBMCs. The CDR3 DNA reads TGTGCCATCAGTGAGGCGACTAGCAAAACCTACGAGCAGTACTTC. Protein sequence: CAISEATSKTYEQYF.